This TCR beta chain derives from a study of cytomegalovirus exposure and HLA in healthy donors. Turning to the study itself: The same platform used for the 650 to 850 first-cohort repertoires was also used for the roughly 120 validation repertoires, as a later analysis reported. Overall study findings and caveats: Reports indicated that the classifier achieved high specificity and sensitivity in diagnosing cytomegalovirus status. Rare TCR sequences dominated, though some public TCRs recurred in many donors.

These donors were members of the approximately 120-subject validation cohort, a group separate from the approximately 670-subject first cohort. Trimming pared 4 bases from V and 3 bases from J, leaving 11 bases between. The CDR3 contains 13 residues. The germline gives CDR1 SGHRS, CDR2 YFSETQ. Comments on this clone: Its specificity is unknown.

Measured with immunoSEQ multiplex PCR; TCRdb has only the in-frame clones, and not every one. The table includes over 250,000 clones, approximately 86% detected once. The origin of this receptor is a woman under 30 in good health and CMV-seronegative. The sample was PBMCs. This chain links TRBV5-1 with TRBJ2-7; the D is unclear. The CDR3, as DNA: TGCGCCAGCAGCCCCAAGAGCCGCTACGAGCAGTACTTC. Amino acids: CASSPKSRYEQYF.